A single T cell receptor beta chain is shown here with its context. The antigen it recognizes is unknown. Within one base of it there is no much larger clone, and no base qualities were kept. The roughly 39 donors, aged roughly 6 to 100 years, were systemically healthy Caucasian individuals from Russia. Each donor gave around 9.9 milliliters of peripheral blood, collected into EDTA-treated Vacutainer tubes. Ficoll-Paque density-gradient centrifugation was used to isolate PBMCs, with at least 7 million per sample. Total RNA was extracted from PBMCs with Trizol reagent, with at least 6 micrograms obtained per sample. For every donor, flow cytometry on a PBMC aliquot measured the percentage of naive CD45RAhigh/CD27high T cells. Measured from the cysteine to the phenylalanine, the CDR3 is 14 residues long. CDR3 DNA is the only sequence kept; it has 42 bases, read in frame from the first base. V is cut by 6 bases and J by 7 bases, and the space between the germline ends is 17 bases.

The method behind the library was 5' RACE. The data were produced on an Illumina HiSeq 2500. A second about 6 to 11 cycle PCR used a sample-barcoded 5' primer and a J-beta primer mix. Each TCR beta cDNA molecule received a unique molecular identifier from a template-switch 5' adaptor carrying 12 random nucleotides. At least 2.5 million CDR3-containing paired-end reads were obtained from each sample. First-strand cDNA was synthesized from all RNA with the Mint cDNA synthesis kit, primed by a TRBC-specific oligonucleotide. Following uracil-DNA glycosylase treatment, all cDNA underwent a first 18-cycle PCR with the universal primers M1SS and BC2_uni_R. Per the authors' processing: For normalization, 1 million high-quality reads, each with a distinct molecular identifier, were randomly selected from each sample. Reads sharing molecular identifiers were discarded rather than binned into consensus sequences. CDR3 identification, clonotype clustering and error correction used MiTCR with a Q25 quality threshold and the strictest error-elimination algorithm. A nonparametric unseen species model with Euler transformation was used to estimate a lower bound on total TCR beta diversity. TCRdb ran its own pipeline on the public reads, namely fastp trimming at Q25 and MiXCR clone calling, and kept in-frame beta chains. Every entry covers one CDR3 protein and lists the most common genes and DNA from its rows. TCRdb, not the authors, supplied the V and J calls. Counted in this sample were around 520,000 distinct CDR3 sequences; about 28% of them appeared once. The ten top clones hold under 4.5% of the sample.

This specimen belongs to a study of blood T cells in healthy people across ages (dated by TCRdb to between 2015 and 2017). The study in broad terms: In model experiments, template switching captured about one uniquely barcoded TCR beta cDNA molecule for every two T cells. To track age-related changes in TCR beta repertoire diversity, the study relied on deep sequencing normalized with unique cDNA molecular identifiers. Four age groups were formed from the donors: young (average about 17 years), middle-aged (just under 40), aged (around 68) and long-lived (around 80). For two donors (one aged 18 to 30 and one aged 80 or older), the study analyzed two additional independent replicas of 1 million unique cDNA reads from the same blood draw. On the study overall, not on this receptor specifically: Conclusive comparison of naive and antigen-experienced compartments was prevented by the profiling of bulk unsorted PBMCs. Observed TCR beta diversity per million T cells fell roughly linearly with age, and a significant reduction was already apparent by age about 36. A strong correlation was found between observed TCR beta diversity and the percentage of naive T cells measured by flow cytometry. Estimates of total diversity from one million sequenced T cells were regarded as lower bounds and underestimates. The CMV infection status of donors was not known, potentially confounding age-related changes in expanded clonotypes. The long-lived group showed more naive CD4+ T cells, fewer expanded clones and increased TCR diversity than the aged group, suggesting age selection.

These data were also filed under a second study, of T cells of mothers and their children. As noted in the second study: Nine systemically healthy Caucasian individuals served as donors, namely three mothers together with their six children. cDNA synthesis consumed the entire amount of extracted RNA, loaded at approximately 1.6 ug RNA in each 15 ul reaction. In the second PCR, the M1S primer added sample barcodes and 2-4 random nucleotides. Over 8 million TCR beta CDR3 reads were obtained for each mother, and approximately 2.9 million reads were obtained for each child. Thymic selection similarly shapes TCR recombination output in related and unrelated pairs, with minor effect from inherited differences. Related mother-child pairs always showed normalized repertoire overlap that was slightly higher than in unrelated mother-child pairs, though the difference was never significant. With a sensitivity of approximately 100 clones per million clonotypes, no persistent microchimeric T cell clones were detected. To look for features that set related mother-child pairs apart from unrelated individuals, the researchers ran deep NGS to compare the TCR beta repertoires of mothers and children. Mothers averaged around 40 +/- 4 years of age and children averaged around 10 +/- 4 years. After adapter ligation was performed with NEBNext reagents, the libraries were sequenced on an Illumina HiSeq 2000 with 100+100 nt paired-end reads. To prevent cross-contamination, the mother and child libraries were prepared one month apart and sequenced in separate runs. For each donor, between 500,000 and 2,000,000 distinct TCR beta clonotypes were identified. Naive TCR beta clonotypes were estimated from low-frequency clonotypes matched to each donor's FACS-determined naive share, without sorting.

Source material: blood. This TCR derives from a boy aged 2-9 years in good health. In this chain, TRBV12-3 or TRBV12-4 is recombined with TRBJ2-3, with no confident D gene call. The CDR3 protein sequence reads: CASSLTLLRHTQYF. The DNA reads TGTGCCAGCAGCCTTACCCTCTTGAGGCATACGCAGTATTTT.